The 32 T cell receptor beta chains given below trace back to one sample, sequenced in a study of blood T cell repertoires in COVID-19. Data came from immunoSEQ multiplex PCR; TCRdb stores just in-frame clones and leaves some out. Of about 370,000 clones in the sample, 85% to 90% were seen once. The sample comprised PBMCs or T cells enriched from blood (not recorded which). The receptors come from a man aged 18 to 29 who had recovered from COVID-19.

CDR3 nucleotide sequence: TGTGCCAGTACCCTGGGGGGGTGGAACACTGAAGCTTTCTTT. Translating it yields CASTLGGWNTEAFF. The rearrangement links TRBV19 to TRBJ1-1; possibly TRBD1 for D (5 bases). Germline values: CDR1 LNHDA, CDR2 SQIVND (reference sequence). The CDR3 totals 14 residues. V lost 7 bases and J 1 base, leaving 13 bases between the germline ends.

This clone has only one observation. V is TRBV4-2 and J is TRBJ2-7; 10 nucleotides agree with TRBD2. The CDR3 totals 17 residues. J gave up 2 bases and V 2 bases, and 9 bases lay outside the gene matches. Germline CDR1 is LGHNA and CDR2 is YNFKEQ. The CDR3 DNA reads TGTGCCAGCAGCCAATGGGCCGGGACTAGCGCACCCTACGAGCAGTACTTC. Its translation: CASSQWAGTSAPYEQYF.

This clone was seen only once. The V and J genes are TRBV11-3 and TRBJ2-1; 11 bases align to TRBD2. The CDR3 is made up of 17 amino acids. Germline V gene lookup returns CDR1 SGHNT and CDR2 YENEEA. With V trimmed by 0 bases and J by 7 bases, 8 bases remained unmatched. In nucleotides, the CDR3 is TGTGCCAGCAGCTTAGACTATGGACTAGCGGGTTTGAATGAGCAGTTCTTC. It is translated as CASSLDYGLAGLNEQFF.

The chain has TRBV5-1 and TRBJ2-2; D remains unclear. Per germline, CDR1 SGHRS and CDR2 YFSETQ. V was pared by 3 bases and J by 0 bases, with 12 bases between. The CDR3 has 16 residues. This chain's CDR3 is CASSYHRSSNTGELFF. The CDR3 nucleotides are TGCGCCAGCAGCTACCACCGGTCGTCGAACACCGGGGAGCTGTTTTTT.

The chain employs TRBV3-1 (or the pseudogene TRBV3-2) and TRBJ2-2, with D possibly matching TRBD1 (5 bases). The V and J ends lost 6 bases and 5 bases respectively, with 7 bases between them. Per the germline V gene, CDR1 is LGHDT and CDR2 is YNNKEL (reference sequence). There are 12 residues in the CDR3. In DNA form, the CDR3 reads TGTGCCAGCAGAGGGGATACCGGGGAGCTGTTTTTT. This sequence encodes CASRGDTGELFF.

This clone has only one observation. The J gene is TRBJ2-1, the V gene TRBV9; maybe TRBD2 (6 bases). This CDR3 is 15 amino acids long. V lost 7 bases, J lost 4 bases, and 18 bases lay in between. Germline CDR1 reads SGDLS; CDR2 reads YYNGEE. The CDR3 region is CASGLRENGYNEQFF. The DNA for the CDR3 is TGTGCCAGCGGATTACGGGAGAATGGTTACAATGAGCAGTTCTTC. The variable domain in full, with the rest retrieved from reference TRBV9 and TRBJ2-1, is DSGVTQTPKHLITATGQRVTLRCSPRSGDLSVYWYQQSLDQGLQFLIQYYNGEERAKGNILERFSAQQFPDLHSELNLSSLELGDSALYFCASGLRENGYNEQFFGPGTRLTVL.

V and J are TRBV3-1 (or the pseudogene TRBV3-2) and TRBJ2-2, with a tentative D call TRBD1 (6 bases). The CDR3 is 15 residues long. V was trimmed by 8 bases and J by 0 bases, leaving 13 bases between them. Germline values: CDR1 LGHDT, CDR2 YNNKEL (reference sequence). CDR3 loop: CASRLGTPNTGELFF. The CDR3 DNA sequence: TGTGCCAGCCGCCTGGGGACACCGAACACCGGGGAGCTGTTTTTT.

This sequence joins TRBV12-5 and TRBJ1-2; unclear D gene. The CDR3 totals 15 residues. Trimming left V 6 bases short and J 0 bases short, with 14 bases between. Per germline, CDR1 LGHNT and CDR2 FRNRAP. The CDR3 DNA follows: TGTGCTAGTGGCGGAAATGACACATCTAACTATGGCTACACCTTC. Its protein product is CASGGNDTSNYGYTF. The variable domain in full, with the rest retrieved from reference TRBV12-5 and TRBJ1-2, is DARVTQTPRHKVTEMGQEVTMRCQPILGHNTVFWYRQTMMQGLELLAYFRNRAPLDDSGMPKDRFSAEMPDATLATLKIQPSEPRDSAVYFCASGGNDTSNYGYTFGSGTRLTVV.

The chain has TRBV2 and TRBJ1-1, with D unresolved. Germline values: CDR1 SNHLY, CDR2 FYNNEI. The CDR3 runs 12 residues. V was shortened by 3 bases and J by 1 base, with 3 bases between the two germline ends. The CDR3 protein is CASSDRNTEAFF. Here the CDR3 DNA reads TGTGCCAGCAGTGATCGGAACACTGAAGCTTTCTTT.

The gene calls are TRBV27 and TRBJ1-5; TRBD1 is a possible D gene (5 bases). CDR1 and CDR2 (germline): MNHEY, SMNVEV (reference sequence). The CDR3 sequence is 14 residues long. V was pared by 7 bases and J by 6 bases, with 16 bases between. CDR3 amino acids: CASNHRGDSQPQHF. CDR3 coding DNA: TGTGCCAGCAACCATCGGGGGGATTCTCAGCCCCAGCATTTT.

The V and J genes are TRBV30 and TRBJ2-7; TRBD2 agrees at 9 bases. After removal of 3 bases from V and 2 bases from J, the junction contained 8 bases not matched to a gene. The germline V gene has CDR1 GTSNPN and CDR2 SVGIG (reference sequence). This CDR3 is built from 15 residues. CDR3 DNA sequence: TGTGCCTGGAGCTTGGGACTAGCCTATACCTACGAGCAGTACTTC. Translation gives CAWSLGLAYTYEQYF.

The V and J genes are TRBV6-5 and TRBJ2-3, with a possible D match to TRBD2 (5 bases). The V gene's germline CDR1 is MNHEY and CDR2 SVGAGI. V shed 7 bases and J shed 0 bases, with 14 bases lying between them. This CDR3 spans 15 amino acids. The chain's CDR3 is CASNPADLSTDTQYF. As DNA, the CDR3 is TGTGCCAGCAATCCAGCGGACCTAAGCACAGATACGCAGTATTTT.

The V call is TRBV29-1, the J call TRBJ1-2; TRBD1 might be the D (5 bases). V lost 1 base to trimming and J lost 4 bases, with 13 bases between them. CDR1 SQVTM and CDR2 ANQGSEA come from the germline V gene. This CDR3 region has 14 residues. The CDR3 DNA reads TGCAGCGTTGAAGGGCAGGGCATGACCTATGGCTACACCTTC. Translated: CSVEGQGMTYGYTF.

The V and J genes are TRBV6-5 and TRBJ2-3; 8 bases align to TRBD2. The trim removed 2 bases at V and 10 bases at J, leaving 11 bases unmatched. CDR1 is MNHEY and CDR2 is SVGAGI in the germline V gene. CDR3 length equals 15 residues. The CDR3 here is CASSYPGTSKSAQYF. The CDR3 DNA reads as TGTGCCAGCAGTTACCCCGGGACTAGTAAGTCTGCGCAGTATTTT.

The sample holds one count of this clone. For the CDR3, the DNA is TGTGCCAGCAGGCGAGCGGGGGACGGAGATACGCAGTATTTT. This codes for CASRRAGDGDTQYF. This chain joins TRBV3-1 (or the pseudogene TRBV3-2) and TRBJ2-3, with TRBD2 matching over 8 bases. Germline V gene lookup returns CDR1 LGHDT and CDR2 YNNKEL (reference sequence). CDR3 length: 14 amino acids. V lost 6 bases and J lost 5; bases outside the gene matches: 7.

V usage is TRBV7-7 and J usage is TRBJ2-7; 7 bases match TRBD1. V shed 5 bases and J 0 bases; nucleotides not matched to a gene: 10. The CDR3 is 16 residues long. The germline V gene encodes CDR1 SSHAT and CDR2 FNYEAQ (reference sequence). Written as DNA, the CDR3 is TGTGCCAGCAGCCCAGGACAGGCGAAGGGCTCCTACGAGCAGTACTTC. It codes for CASSPGQAKGSYEQYF.

This clone was seen only a few times. This chain joins TRBV7-8 and TRBJ1-1; 9 nucleotides line up with TRBD1. CDR1 is SGHVS and CDR2 is FQNEAQ in the germline V gene. The CDR3 is 15 amino acids. The V segment lost 7 bases and the J segment 4 bases; nucleotides outside the gene matches: 10. This chain's CDR3 is CASIRDRAVGTEAFF. CDR3 coding DNA: TGTGCCAGCATCCGGGACAGGGCGGTAGGCACTGAAGCTTTCTTT.

V is TRBV12-5 and J is TRBJ1-5; D is unresolved. In germline, CDR1 is LGHNT, CDR2 FRNRAP. CDR3 length: 14 residues. With 3 bases removed from V and 3 bases from J, the gap between germline ends came to 9 bases. The CDR3 nucleotides are TGTGCTAGTGGTTTAGAACATTACAATCAGCCCCAGCATTTT. Translation: CASGLEHYNQPQHF. Supplemented by reference TRBV12-5 and TRBJ1-5, the full variable domain reads DARVTQTPRHKVTEMGQEVTMRCQPILGHNTVFWYRQTMMQGLELLAYFRNRAPLDDSGMPKDRFSAEMPDATLATLKIQPSEPRDSAVYFCASGLEHYNQPQHFGDGTRLSIL.

V usage is TRBV12-5 and J usage is TRBJ1-1; D is undetermined. V lost 0 bases and J lost 3, with 14 bases in between. Per the germline V gene, CDR1 is LGHNT and CDR2 is FRNRAP. CDR3 length equals 16 residues. CDR3 amino acids: CASGLVLGTEDTEAFF. DNA for the CDR3: TGTGCTAGTGGTTTGGTACTAGGTACCGAGGACACTGAAGCTTTCTTT.

This clone was seen many times. The chain links TRBV29-1 to TRBJ2-2; D might be TRBD1 (6 bases). V lost 1 base, J lost 6 bases, and 15 bases lay in between. CDR3 length: 15 amino acids. CDR1 and CDR2 from the germline V gene are SQVTM and ANQGSEA. The CDR3 DNA sequence: TGCAGCGTTGAAGGAGGCCAGAGGGGGTCCGGGGAGCTGTTTTTT. Translated, it gives CSVEGGQRGSGELFF.

This clone has a single count. The chain has TRBV4-1 and TRBJ1-3; D unclear. Looked up from germline, CDR1 is MGHRA and CDR2 is YSYEKL. Trimming shortened V by 4 bases and J by 4 bases, and 14 bases separated the two germline ends. The CDR3 runs 15 residues. The CDR3 sequence is CASSPGEATGNTIYF. The CDR3 nucleotides are TGCGCCAGCAGCCCCGGAGAGGCCACCGGAAACACCATATATTTT.

The rearrangement links TRBV20-1 to TRBJ1-2; 12 positions match TRBD1. The CDR3 runs to 15 residues. Germline values: CDR1 DFQATT, CDR2 SNEGSKA (reference sequence). With 3 bases clipped from V and 6 bases from J, the junction kept 8 bases outside the gene matches. CDR3 sequence: CSASSGTGGADGYTF. The DNA for the CDR3 is TGCAGTGCTAGTTCTGGGACAGGGGGCGCGGATGGCTACACCTTC.

The J gene is TRBJ1-3, the V gene TRBV5-4; D might be TRBD1 (6 bases). Trimming removed 5 bases from V and 0 bases from J, with 18 bases in between. CDR1 SGHNT and CDR2 YYREEE come from the germline V gene (reference sequence). The CDR3 consists of 17 residues. The CDR3 DNA reads TGTGCCAGCAGTTCGGGGGGCCCTAGGTCCTCTGGAAACACCATATATTTT. It translates to CASSSGGPRSSGNTIYF.

The chain carries TRBV5-1 and TRBJ1-1, with D tentatively TRBD1 (5 bases). CDR3 size: 14 residues. In germline, CDR1 is SGHRS, CDR2 YFSETQ. Trimming took 0 bases from V and 8 from J, leaving 14 bases between them. CDR3 sequence (DNA): TGCGCCAGCAGCTTGGGCAGGGCGGACGGGGAAGCTTTCTTT. This codes for CASSLGRADGEAFF.

The rearrangement links TRBV19 to TRBJ1-6, with a weak D call TRBD1 (5 bases). V was cut by 5 bases and J by 8 bases, with 16 bases left in between. The CDR3 has 15 amino acids. The germline V gene has CDR1 LNHDA and CDR2 SQIVND (reference sequence). CDR3 protein: CASSPAGGVDSPLHF. CDR3 nucleotides: TGTGCCAGTAGTCCCGCGGGGGGGGTCGATTCACCCCTCCACTTT.

The chain uses TRBV18 and TRBJ2-4; TRBD1 matches at 9 bases. Germline V gene data show CDR1 as KGHSH and CDR2 as LQKENI. V lost 0 bases, J lost 1 base, and 4 bases stayed unmatched. This CDR3 comprises 17 residues. The CDR3 loop is CASSPPTGGSAKNIQYF. Written as DNA, the CDR3 is TGTGCCAGCTCACCACCGACAGGGGGGTCGGCCAAAAACATTCAGTACTTC.

The chain recombines TRBV7-3 with TRBJ2-2, with 10 positions matching TRBD2. The CDR3 extends over 15 amino acids. Germline V gene lookup returns CDR1 SGHTA and CDR2 FQGTGA. The V gene end was trimmed by 4 bases and the J gene end by 4 bases; junction bases not matched to a gene: 3. CDR3 bases: TGTGCCAGCAGCTCTAGCGGGAGCGCCACCGGGGAGCTGTTTTTT. As protein: CASSSSGSATGELFF.

The chain has TRBV6-5 and TRBJ1-3; TRBD1 aligns across 9 bases. This CDR3 is 16 amino acids long. CDR1 and CDR2 from the germline V gene are MNHEY and SVGAGI. V shed 0 bases and J 8 bases; nucleotides not matched to a gene: 8. This CDR3 reads CASSYSDGTGFYTIYF. CDR3 bases: TGTGCCAGCAGTTACTCGGATGGGACAGGGTTTTACACCATATATTTT.

The rearrangement uses TRBV13 and TRBJ2-5, with a possible D match to TRBD2 (5 bases). The CDR3 is 14 amino acids. Germline CDR1 reads PRHDT; CDR2 reads FYEKMQ (reference sequence). V gave up 0 bases and J gave up 5 bases, with 10 bases separating them. CDR3 bases: TGTGCCAGCAGCTTAGGGGTAGCGAGGGAGACCCAGTACTTC. Translation gives CASSLGVARETQYF.

This chain joins TRBV3-1 (or the pseudogene TRBV3-2) and TRBJ1-3; D is undetermined. Germline values: CDR1 LGHDT, CDR2 YNNKEL (reference sequence). The CDR3 runs to 14 residues. V lost 8 bases and J 4 bases, leaving 15 bases between the germline ends. CDR3 protein: CASLLRGSGNTIYF. The CDR3, as DNA: TGTGCCAGCCTTCTACGGGGATCAGGAAACACCATATATTTT.

The CDR3 DNA reads TGCGCCAGCAGCTTGGGGCAGGGGCGCGGGTATGAGCAGTTCTTC. It codes for CASSLGQGRGYEQFF. The V call is TRBV5-1, the J call TRBJ2-1; perhaps TRBD1 as D (6 bases). Trimming removed 0 bases at V and 8 bases at J, with 15 bases between. The CDR3 totals 15 residues. The V gene's germline CDR1 is SGHRS and CDR2 YFSETQ. The entire variable domain, with the rest obtained from reference TRBV5-1 and TRBJ2-1, is as follows: KAGVTQTPRYLIKTRGQQVTLSCSPISGHRSVSWYQQTPGQGLQFLFEYFSETQRNKGNFPGRFSGRQFSNSRSEMNVSTLELGDSALYLCASSLGQGRGYEQFFGPGTRLTVL.

This chain joins TRBV19 and TRBJ1-5, with 7 bases lining up with TRBD1. Trimming cost V 4 bases and J 2 bases; bases outside gene matches: 5. CDR1 is LNHDA, CDR2 SQIVND, per germline (reference sequence). The CDR3 covers 15 residues. The CDR3 bases are TGTGCCAGTAGTACCCAGGGGGTTGGCAATCAGCCCCAGCATTTT. This gives the protein CASSTQGVGNQPQHF.